These 26 T cell receptor beta chains share one sample of origin, sequenced in a study of beta chain features in type 1 diabetes. Points from the study as a whole: Shortening that was moderate but significant affected the TCRB CDR3s of Type 1 diabetes patients in all four CD4+ subsets.

Antigens of these TCRs are unknown. Every isolated RNA sample was fully reverse transcribed, so sequencing captured expressed TCRB transcripts. Repertoires were generated with immunoSEQ multiplex PCR, while TCRdb's copy carries only in-frame clones and drops some. The data hold some 160,000 clones, with about 9% observed a single time. Material for sequencing was central memory CD4+ T cells from blood. The receptor set was obtained from a woman aged 18-30 years with type 1 diabetes.

This clone was counted between two and nine times. V and J are TRBV4-2 and TRBJ2-3; possibly TRBD2 for D (6 bases). The V gene's germline CDR1 is LGHNA and CDR2 YNFKEQ. The CDR3 sequence is 17 residues long. The V and J ends lost 0 bases and 1 base respectively, with 14 bases between them. Here the CDR3 reads CASSQDSGGTRTDTQYF. CDR3 coding DNA: TGTGCCAGCAGCCAAGATTCGGGCGGGACTCGCACAGATACGCAGTATTTT.

This clone was observed a handful of times. CDR3 DNA sequence: TGTGCCAGCAGCTTAGAGTCGGGGTCTGGCTACACCTTC. Protein product: CASSLESGSGYTF. The chain has TRBV11-2 and TRBJ1-2; D is unclear. Per the germline V gene, CDR1 is SGHAT and CDR2 is FQNNGV. The CDR3 runs to 13 residues. V was pared by 0 bases and J by 7 bases, with 9 bases between.

The chain links TRBV28 to TRBJ2-3, with TRBD2 as a possible D gene (6 bases). This CDR3 is built from 15 residues. The V gene's germline CDR1 is MDHEN and CDR2 SYDVKM. The V end was cut by 2 bases, the J end by 3 bases, with 12 bases between. For the CDR3, the DNA is TGTGCCAGCAGTTTACCGGGAGCCCGTACAGATACGCAGTATTTT. It translates to CASSLPGARTDTQYF.

This clone was observed a few times. V is TRBV11-2 and J is TRBJ2-5, with 11 nucleotides matching TRBD1. J gave up 4 bases and V 7 bases, and 8 bases lay outside the gene matches. Looked up from germline, CDR1 is SGHAT and CDR2 is FQNNGV. The CDR3 is made up of 15 amino acids. CDR3 loop: CASTWTGGGLETQYF. The CDR3 nucleotides are TGTGCCAGCACCTGGACAGGGGGCGGTCTAGAGACCCAGTACTTC.

This clone was observed a few times. The chain recombines TRBV27 with TRBJ2-5, with TRBD1 matching 8 bases. Germline CDR1 reads MNHEY; CDR2 reads SMNVEV (reference sequence). This CDR3 is built from 13 residues. Trimming cost V 6 bases and J 5 bases; bases outside gene matches: 5. The CDR3 sequence: CASRQGAGETQYF. CDR3 nucleotide sequence: TGTGCCAGCAGGCAGGGGGCGGGGGAGACCCAGTACTTC.

This clone was observed a few times. This chain links TRBV15 with TRBJ1-2; 8 bases agree with TRBD1. The CDR3 runs to 13 residues. V gave up 11 bases and J gave up 1 base; unmatched junction bases: 6. Looked up from germline, CDR1 is LNHNV and CDR2 is YYDKDF (reference sequence). CDR3 coding DNA: TGTGCCGCGGCAGGGGGCCTTAACTATGGCTACACCTTC. Its translation is CAAAGGLNYGYTF.

This clone was detected a few times. The gene calls are TRBV15 and TRBJ1-2; D gene ambiguous. The CDR3 has 15 amino acids. Germline CDR1 is LNHNV and CDR2 is YYDKDF (reference sequence). V lost 0 bases and J 6 bases, leaving 14 bases between the germline ends. The chain's CDR3 is CATSRDPTSRNGYTF. The CDR3 coding sequence is TGTGCCACCAGCAGAGATCCCACTTCGAGGAATGGCTACACCTTC.

The chain has TRBV20-1 and TRBJ1-4, with D possibly being TRBD1 (5 bases). Per the germline V gene, CDR1 is DFQATT and CDR2 is SNEGSKA (reference sequence). CDR3 size: 11 residues. Trimming cost V 4 bases and J 8 bases, with 8 bases left between them. The DNA of the CDR3 is TGCAGTGCTACCCGGACAGAAAAACTGTTTTTT. This translates into CSATRTEKLFF.

In its sample, this clone was seen a few times. J is TRBJ1-2 and V is TRBV5-6, with 9 nucleotides matching TRBD1. The CDR3 is made up of 14 amino acids. CDR1 and CDR2 from the germline V gene are SGHDT and YYEEEE. V lost 0 bases, J lost 6 bases, and 3 bases stayed unmatched. CDR3 amino acids: CASSLGNRGHGYTF. CDR3 sequence (DNA): TGTGCCAGCAGCTTGGGCAACAGGGGGCATGGCTACACCTTC.

Regarding this clone: Other DNA sequences of this sample code for an identical CDR3. The rearrangement uses TRBV7-2 and TRBJ2-1; no clear D. V dropped 1 base and J dropped 3 bases, with 4 bases sitting between them. The CDR3 totals 13 residues. In germline, CDR1 is SGHTA, CDR2 FQGNSA. The CDR3 is CASSLDSYNEQFF. DNA for the CDR3: TGTGCCAGCAGCTTAGACAGCTACAATGAGCAGTTCTTC.

This clone was detected a few times. This chain joins TRBV6-5 and TRBJ1-2; TRBD1 matches at 7 bases. From germline, CDR1 is MNHEY and CDR2 SVGAGI. CDR3 length: 15 amino acids. J lost 5 bases, V lost 1 base, and 7 bases had no gene match. For the CDR3, the DNA is TGTGCCAGCAGTTACTTACAGGGGAGAGGATATGGCTACACCTTC. Amino acids: CASSYLQGRGYGYTF.

This clone was detected only a few times. The V call is TRBV13, the J call TRBJ2-1; 8 nucleotides match TRBD2. The CDR3 length is 14 residues. Germline V gene sequence: CDR1 PRHDT, CDR2 FYEKMQ (reference sequence). Trimming at V came to 5 bases and at J to 2 bases, leaving 2 bases not matched to a gene. CDR3 bases: TGTGCCAGCAGCCGCGGGAGGCCCTACAATGAGCAGTTCTTC. It codes for CASSRGRPYNEQFF.

This clone has ten or more counts. V gene TRBV29-1 combines with J gene TRBJ1-5; D not certain. Looked up from germline, CDR1 is SQVTM and CDR2 is ANQGSEA. Trimming removed 2 bases at V and 7 bases at J, with 12 bases between. The CDR3 has 13 amino acids. The CDR3 DNA sequence: TGCAGCGTTGAAACGGGCGGGGAGCAGCCCCAGCATTTT. The encoded protein is CSVETGGEQPQHF. The full variable domain, in which reference TRBV29-1 and TRBJ1-5 provide the parts outside the CDR3, is SAVISQKPSRDICQRGTSLTIQCQVDSQVTMMFWYRQQPGQSLTLIATANQGSEATYESGFVIDKFPISRPNLTFSTLTVSNMSPEDSSIYLCSVETGGEQPQHFGDGTRLSIL.

In this sample, this clone turned up a few times. The V gene is TRBV9, the J gene TRBJ1-5; D possibly corresponds to TRBD1 (5 bases). Germline values: CDR1 SGDLS, CDR2 YYNGEE. V shed 4 bases and J shed 2 bases, with 19 bases lying between them. CDR3 length: 17 amino acids. CDR3 in amino acids: CASSPRGSSPCNQPQHF. In DNA form, the CDR3 reads TGTGCCAGCAGCCCTCGGGGGTCGTCTCCGTGCAATCAGCCCCAGCATTTT.

The chain uses TRBV19 and TRBJ2-7, with 12 bases aligning to TRBD1. Germline assignment: CDR1 LNHDA and CDR2 SQIVND (reference sequence). This CDR3 spans 14 amino acids. V was clipped by 4 bases and J by 6 bases; unmatched bases: 4. CDR3 DNA: TGTGCCAGTAGTACCGGGACAGGGGGCGGCGAGCAGTACTTC. Translation: CASSTGTGGGEQYF.

This clone was recorded many times. One end of the junction fails to match germline, which may point to a read error. J is TRBJ2-7 and V is TRBV5-1, with D possibly matching TRBD2 (7 bases). In germline, CDR1 is SGHRS, CDR2 YFSETQ. This CDR3 comprises 15 residues. CDR3 coding DNA: TGCGCCAGCAGCTTGGACGGGTCCCTTGCGGGGGCCCGTGACTTC. It codes for CASSLDGSLAGARDF. The whole variable domain, filled in from reference TRBV5-1 and TRBJ2-7, reads KAGVTQTPRYLIKTRGQQVTLSCSPISGHRSVSWYQQTPGQGLQFLFEYFSETQRNKGNFPGRFSGRQFSNSRSEMNVSTLELGDSALYLCASSLDGSLAGARDFGPGTRLTVT.

The V call is TRBV6-6, the J call TRBJ1-1; a weak D match, TRBD1 (5 bases). V was cut by 7 bases and J by 1 base, with 10 bases left in between. The CDR3 extends over 13 amino acids. Germline V gene sequence: CDR1 MNHNY, CDR2 SVGAGI (reference sequence). CDR3 sequence (DNA): TGTGCCAGCACCTGGGGGGAGAACACTGAAGCTTTCTTT. It yields the protein CASTWGENTEAFF.

This clone was observed a handful of times. CDR3 sequence (DNA): TGTGCCAGTAGTACCCAACAGGGGGATAATTCACCCCTCCACTTT. Translation: CASSTQQGDNSPLHF. This chain joins TRBV19 and TRBJ1-6; 8 bases match TRBD1. The length of the CDR3 is 15 residues. Germline CDR1 is LNHDA and CDR2 is SQIVND (reference sequence). With 4 bases clipped from V and 5 bases from J, the junction kept 4 bases outside the gene matches.

This clone was counted a few times. The sample carries other DNA sequences with the same CDR3. The genes are TRBV7-9 and TRBJ1-6; 9 bases agree with TRBD1. V was clipped by 5 bases and J by 7 bases; unmatched bases: 3. Looked up from germline, CDR1 is SEHNR and CDR2 is FQNEAQ (reference sequence). This CDR3 is 14 amino acids long. In nucleotides, the CDR3 is TGTGCCAGCAGCCTGGACAGGGGAAATTCACCCCTCCACTTT. Protein product: CASSLDRGNSPLHF.

The chain joins TRBV11-2 to TRBJ1-2; 7 bases map to TRBD1. V was pared by 0 bases and J by 6 bases, with 7 bases of the junction left unmatched. The germline gives CDR1 SGHAT, CDR2 FQNNGV. There are 15 residues in the CDR3. CDR3 in amino acids: CASSLDRGGEHGYTF. CDR3 bases: TGTGCCAGCAGCTTAGATAGAGGGGGCGAACATGGCTACACCTTC.

The chain combines TRBV29-1 with TRBJ2-3; 9 bases are shared with TRBD1. With 5 bases clipped from V and 2 bases from J, the junction kept 8 bases outside the gene matches. CDR1 SQVTM and CDR2 ANQGSEA come from the germline V gene. This CDR3 has 15 residues. The CDR3 DNA reads as TGCAGCGTTCGGTCGACAGGGGGATCCACAGATACGCAGTATTTT. Amino acids: CSVRSTGGSTDTQYF.

This clone was detected ten times or more. V gene TRBV7-2 combines with J gene TRBJ2-7; TRBD2 agrees at 11 bases. The germline CDR1 and CDR2 sequences are SGHTA and FQGNSA. J gave up 2 bases and V 4 bases, and 4 bases lay outside the gene matches. The CDR3 covers 15 residues. This chain's CDR3 is CASSSQTSGTYEQYF. DNA of the CDR3: TGTGCCAGCAGCTCCCAGACTAGCGGGACCTACGAGCAGTACTTC.

On this clone itself: One end of the junction does not line up with germline, which may come from a read error. This chain links TRBV5-1 with TRBJ2-1, with 9 positions matching TRBD1. Germline assignment: CDR1 SGHRS and CDR2 YFSETQ. This CDR3 has 12 amino acids. CDR3 loop: CASSETGTGKIF. DNA for the CDR3: TGCGCCAGCAGCGAAACTGGGACAGGGAAGATCTTC.

This clone was observed a few times. This chain uses TRBV5-1 with TRBJ1-1; 8 nucleotides agree with TRBD1. There are 15 residues in the CDR3. Looked up from germline, CDR1 is SGHRS and CDR2 is YFSETQ. Trimming took 3 bases from V and 5 from J; bases not matched to a gene: 9. DNA of the CDR3: TGCGCCAGCAGCTCGGGGCAGGGGGCATGGACTGAAGCTTTCTTT. Its protein product is CASSSGQGAWTEAFF. The full variable domain, completed using reference TRBV5-1 and TRBJ1-1, is KAGVTQTPRYLIKTRGQQVTLSCSPISGHRSVSWYQQTPGQGLQFLFEYFSETQRNKGNFPGRFSGRQFSNSRSEMNVSTLELGDSALYLCASSSGQGAWTEAFFGQGTRLTVV.

This clone was recorded a few times. The genes are TRBV7-8 and TRBJ2-1, with D tentatively TRBD2 (6 bases). CDR3 length: 13 amino acids. Germline assignment: CDR1 SGHVS and CDR2 FQNEAQ. The V and J ends lost 1 base and 11 bases respectively, with 12 bases between them. The CDR3 coding sequence is TGTGCCAGCAGCTTAGGCGGGGAGGACAAGCAGTTCTTC. Its protein is CASSLGGEDKQFF.

This clone was picked up a small number of times. The V call is TRBV5-1, the J call TRBJ2-2; TRBD1 matches at 11 bases. Trimming at V came to 4 bases and at J to 7 bases, leaving 6 bases not matched to a gene. This CDR3 is 15 amino acids long. CDR1 is SGHRS, CDR2 YFSETQ, per germline. The CDR3 sequence: CASSPGQGAHGELFF. In nucleotides, the CDR3 is TGCGCCAGCAGCCCAGGACAGGGGGCTCACGGGGAGCTGTTTTTT.